This T cell receptor beta chain came from a study of blood T cell repertoires in COVID-19. Study details: Sites in the United States, Italy and Spain provided acute and convalescent COVID-19 samples. PBMCs, B-cell-depleted T cells, or T cells provided the cDNA or gDNA that made up the material.

The count of this clone is one. Assay: immunoSEQ multiplex PCR; the TCRdb copy retains only in-frame clones and omits some. The sample has tens of thousands of clones, about 73% seen once. This receptor was identified in a woman aged 45-60 years with active or convalescent COVID-19. The specimen sequenced was peripheral blood.

The CDR3 DNA reads TGCGCCAGCAGCTCCTATAGCGGGACCCAAGAGACCCAGTACTTC. Translated, it gives CASSSYSGTQETQYF. V and J are TRBV5-1 and TRBJ2-5, with 8 bases matching TRBD2. The CDR3 loop spans 15 amino acids. J gave up 1 base and V 3 bases, and 5 bases lay outside the gene matches. The germline gives CDR1 SGHRS, CDR2 YFSETQ.